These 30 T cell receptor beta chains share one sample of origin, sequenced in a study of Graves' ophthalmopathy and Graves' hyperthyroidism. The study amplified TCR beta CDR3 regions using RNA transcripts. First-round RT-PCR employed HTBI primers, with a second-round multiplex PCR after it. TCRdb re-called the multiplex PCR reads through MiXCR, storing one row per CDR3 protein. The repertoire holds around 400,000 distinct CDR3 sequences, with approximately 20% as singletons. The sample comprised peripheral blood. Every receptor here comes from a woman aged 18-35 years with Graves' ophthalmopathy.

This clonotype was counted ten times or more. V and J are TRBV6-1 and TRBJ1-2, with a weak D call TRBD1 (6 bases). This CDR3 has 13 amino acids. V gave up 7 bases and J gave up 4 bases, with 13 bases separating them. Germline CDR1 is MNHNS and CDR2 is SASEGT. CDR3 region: CASTPGQSYGYTF. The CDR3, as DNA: TGTGCCAGCACCCCGGGACAAAGCTATGGCTACACCTTC.

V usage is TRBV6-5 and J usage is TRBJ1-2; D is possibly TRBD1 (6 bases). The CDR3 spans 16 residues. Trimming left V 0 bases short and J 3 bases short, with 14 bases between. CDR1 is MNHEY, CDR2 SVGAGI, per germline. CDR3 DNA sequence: TGTGCCAGCAGTTACTCTTCGGGGGCGGGTTACTATGGCTACACCTTC. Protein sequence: CASSYSSGAGYYGYTF.

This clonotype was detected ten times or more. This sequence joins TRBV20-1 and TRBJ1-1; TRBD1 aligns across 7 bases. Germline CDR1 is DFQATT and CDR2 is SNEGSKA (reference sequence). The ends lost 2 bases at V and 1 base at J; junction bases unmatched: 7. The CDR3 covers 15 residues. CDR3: CSARLRDRENTEAFF. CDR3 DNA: TGCAGTGCTAGATTGAGGGACAGAGAGAACACTGAAGCTTTCTTT.

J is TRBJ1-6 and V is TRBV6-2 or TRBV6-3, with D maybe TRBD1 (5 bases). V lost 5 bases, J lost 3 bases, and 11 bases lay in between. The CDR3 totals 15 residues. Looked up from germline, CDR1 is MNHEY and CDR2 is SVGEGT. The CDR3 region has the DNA TGTGCCAGCAGTCCAGACAGCCTCTATAATTCACCCCTCCACTTT. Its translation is CASSPDSLYNSPLHF.

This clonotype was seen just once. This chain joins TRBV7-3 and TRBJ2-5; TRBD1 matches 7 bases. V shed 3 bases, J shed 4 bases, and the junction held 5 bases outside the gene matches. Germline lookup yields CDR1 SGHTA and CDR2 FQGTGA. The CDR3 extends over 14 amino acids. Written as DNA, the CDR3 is TGTGCCAGCAGCTTTGGGACAGTCCGAGAGACCCAGTACTTC. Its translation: CASSFGTVRETQYF.

The CDR3 DNA reads TGTGCCAGCAGATTGGGACGCGGGGTAGGCACTGAAGCTTTCTTT. This encodes CASRLGRGVGTEAFF. The chain employs TRBV6-1 and TRBJ1-1; perhaps TRBD1 as D (5 bases). This CDR3 has 15 residues. Germline CDR1 and CDR2: MNHNS and SASEGT. V lost 6 bases and J lost 4, with 18 bases in between.

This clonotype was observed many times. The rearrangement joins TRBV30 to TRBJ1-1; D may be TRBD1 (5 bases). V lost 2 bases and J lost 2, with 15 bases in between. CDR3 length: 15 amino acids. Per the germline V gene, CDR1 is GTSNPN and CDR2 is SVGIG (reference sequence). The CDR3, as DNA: TGTGCCTGGAGTCCTCTCGGCAGGGATAACACTGAAGCTTTCTTT. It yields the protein CAWSPLGRDNTEAFF.

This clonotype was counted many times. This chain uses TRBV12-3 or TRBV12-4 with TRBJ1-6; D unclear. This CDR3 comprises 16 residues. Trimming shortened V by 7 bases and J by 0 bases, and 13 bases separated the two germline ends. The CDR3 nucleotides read TGTGCCAGCAAAGGAGAGGGAAGCTCCTATAATTCACCCCTCCACTTT. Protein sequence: CASKGEGSSYNSPLHF.

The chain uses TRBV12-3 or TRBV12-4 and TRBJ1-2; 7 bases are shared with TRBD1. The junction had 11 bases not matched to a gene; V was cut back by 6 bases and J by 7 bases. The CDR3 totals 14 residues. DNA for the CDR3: TGTGCCAGCAGCGAGCAGGGGGTAATGGTTGGCTACACCTTC. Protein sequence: CASSEQGVMVGYTF.

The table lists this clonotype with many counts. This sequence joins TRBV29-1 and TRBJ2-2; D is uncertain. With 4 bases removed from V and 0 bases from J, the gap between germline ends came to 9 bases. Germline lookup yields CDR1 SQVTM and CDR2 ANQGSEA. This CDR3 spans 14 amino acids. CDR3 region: CSVAGPSNTGELFF. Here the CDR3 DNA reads TGCAGCGTTGCTGGACCCTCGAACACCGGGGAGCTGTTTTTT.

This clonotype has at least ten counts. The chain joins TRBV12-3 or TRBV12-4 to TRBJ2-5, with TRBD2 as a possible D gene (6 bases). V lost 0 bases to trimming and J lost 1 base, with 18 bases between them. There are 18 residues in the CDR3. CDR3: CASSLAEGTFGSQETQYF. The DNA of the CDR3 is TGTGCCAGCAGTTTAGCGGAGGGAACGTTTGGGTCCCAAGAGACCCAGTACTTC.

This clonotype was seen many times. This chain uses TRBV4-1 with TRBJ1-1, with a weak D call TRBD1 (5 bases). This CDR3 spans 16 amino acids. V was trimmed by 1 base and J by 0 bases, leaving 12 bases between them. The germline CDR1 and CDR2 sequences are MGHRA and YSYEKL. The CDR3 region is CASSQAEGRMNTEAFF. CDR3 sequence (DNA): TGCGCCAGCAGCCAAGCCGAGGGACGGATGAACACTGAAGCTTTCTTT.

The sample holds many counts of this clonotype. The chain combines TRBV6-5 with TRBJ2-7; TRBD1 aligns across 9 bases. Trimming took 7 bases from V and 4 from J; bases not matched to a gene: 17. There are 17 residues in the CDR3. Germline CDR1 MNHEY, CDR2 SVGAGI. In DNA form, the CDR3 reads TGTGCCAGCACCCCAACTTTAGGGCGGACAGGGGTGTACGAGCAGTACTTC. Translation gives CASTPTLGRTGVYEQYF.

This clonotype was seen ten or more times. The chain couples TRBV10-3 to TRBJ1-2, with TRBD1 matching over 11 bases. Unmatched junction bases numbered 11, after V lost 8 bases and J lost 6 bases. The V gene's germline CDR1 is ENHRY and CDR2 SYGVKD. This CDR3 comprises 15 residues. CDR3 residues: CAIPADRGRVNGYTF. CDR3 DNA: TGTGCCATCCCAGCGGACAGGGGGCGCGTAAATGGCTACACCTTC.

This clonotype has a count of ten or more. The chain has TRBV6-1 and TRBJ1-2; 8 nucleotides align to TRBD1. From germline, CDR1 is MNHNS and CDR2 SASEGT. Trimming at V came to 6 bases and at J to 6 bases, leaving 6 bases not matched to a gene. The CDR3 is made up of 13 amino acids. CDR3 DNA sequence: TGTGCCAGCAGGGACAGGGCTTTGAATGGCTACACCTTC. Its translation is CASRDRALNGYTF.

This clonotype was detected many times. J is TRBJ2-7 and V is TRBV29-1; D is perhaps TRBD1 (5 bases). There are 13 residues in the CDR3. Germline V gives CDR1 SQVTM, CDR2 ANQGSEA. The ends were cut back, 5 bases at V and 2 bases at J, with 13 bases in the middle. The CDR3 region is CSVRGRATYEQYF. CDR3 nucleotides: TGCAGCGTTAGGGGCAGGGCCACCTACGAGCAGTACTTC.

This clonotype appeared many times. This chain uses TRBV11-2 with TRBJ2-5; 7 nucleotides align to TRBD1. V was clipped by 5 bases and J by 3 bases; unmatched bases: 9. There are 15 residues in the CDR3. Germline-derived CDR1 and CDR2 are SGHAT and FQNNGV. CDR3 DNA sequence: TGTGCCAGCAGCCTCATGACAGGGACAAAAGAGACCCAGTACTTC. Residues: CASSLMTGTKETQYF.

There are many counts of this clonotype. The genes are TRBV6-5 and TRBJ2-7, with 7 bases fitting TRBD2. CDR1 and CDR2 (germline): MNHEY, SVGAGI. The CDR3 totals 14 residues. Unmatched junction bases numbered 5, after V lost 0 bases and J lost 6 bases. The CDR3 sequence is CASSYSGRGGEQYF. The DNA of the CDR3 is TGTGCCAGCAGTTACTCGGGGAGGGGCGGCGAGCAGTACTTC.

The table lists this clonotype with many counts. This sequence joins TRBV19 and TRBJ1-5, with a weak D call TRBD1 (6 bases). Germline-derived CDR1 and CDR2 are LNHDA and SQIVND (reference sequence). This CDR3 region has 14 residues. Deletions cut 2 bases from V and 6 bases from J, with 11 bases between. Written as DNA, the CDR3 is TGTGCCAGTAGTATACGGGGGGCTCGTCAGCCCCAGCATTTT. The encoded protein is CASSIRGARQPQHF.

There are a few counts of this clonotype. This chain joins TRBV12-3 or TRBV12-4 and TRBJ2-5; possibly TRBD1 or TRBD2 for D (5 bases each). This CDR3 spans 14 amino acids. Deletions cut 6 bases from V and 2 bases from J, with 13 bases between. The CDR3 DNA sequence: TGTGCCAGCAGACAAGGATGGGGGCAAGAGACCCAGTACTTC. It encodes CASRQGWGQETQYF.

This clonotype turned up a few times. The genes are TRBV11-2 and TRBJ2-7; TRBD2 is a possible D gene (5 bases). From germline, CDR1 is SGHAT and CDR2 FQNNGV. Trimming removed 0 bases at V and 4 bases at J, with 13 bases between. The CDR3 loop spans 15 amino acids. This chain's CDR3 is CASSLDGSGLYEQYF. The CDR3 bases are TGTGCCAGCAGCTTAGATGGGAGTGGGTTATACGAGCAGTACTTC.

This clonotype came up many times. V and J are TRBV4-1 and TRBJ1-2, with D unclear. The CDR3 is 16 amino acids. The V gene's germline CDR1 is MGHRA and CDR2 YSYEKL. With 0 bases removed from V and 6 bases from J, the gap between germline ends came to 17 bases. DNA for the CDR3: TGCGCCAGCAGCCAAGAAGGGAGCCGGTCGGGAGATGGCTACACCTTC. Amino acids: CASSQEGSRSGDGYTF.

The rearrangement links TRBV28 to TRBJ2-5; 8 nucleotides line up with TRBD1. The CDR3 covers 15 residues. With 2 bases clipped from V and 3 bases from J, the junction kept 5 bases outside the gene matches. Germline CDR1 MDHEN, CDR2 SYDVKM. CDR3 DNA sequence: TGTGCCAGCAGTTTAATTGGACAGGGAGAAGAGACCCAGTACTTC. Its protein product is CASSLIGQGEETQYF.

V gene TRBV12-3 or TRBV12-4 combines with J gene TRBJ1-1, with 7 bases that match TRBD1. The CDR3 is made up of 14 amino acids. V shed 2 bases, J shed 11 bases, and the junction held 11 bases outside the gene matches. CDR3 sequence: CASSLYGGTDRAFF. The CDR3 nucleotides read TGTGCCAGCAGTTTATATGGTGGGACAGATAGGGCTTTCTTT.

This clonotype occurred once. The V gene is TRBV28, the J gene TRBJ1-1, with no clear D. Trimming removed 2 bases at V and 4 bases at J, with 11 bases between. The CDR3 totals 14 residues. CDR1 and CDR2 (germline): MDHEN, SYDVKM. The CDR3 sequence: CASSLPHTSTEAFF. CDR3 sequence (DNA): TGTGCCAGCAGTTTACCTCACACCAGCACTGAAGCTTTCTTT. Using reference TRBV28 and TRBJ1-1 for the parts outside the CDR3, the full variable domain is DVKVTQSSRYLVKRTGEKVFLECVQDMDHENMFWYRQDPGLGLRLIYFSYDVKMKEKGDIPEGYSVSREKKERFSLILESASTNQTSMYLCASSLPHTSTEAFFGQGTRLTVV.

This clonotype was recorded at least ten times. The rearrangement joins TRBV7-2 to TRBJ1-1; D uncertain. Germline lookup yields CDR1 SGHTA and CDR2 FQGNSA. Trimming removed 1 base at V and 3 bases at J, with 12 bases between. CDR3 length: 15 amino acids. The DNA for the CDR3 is TGTGCCAGCAGCTTAGGATCCCTATTAGACACTGAAGCTTTCTTT. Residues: CASSLGSLLDTEAFF.

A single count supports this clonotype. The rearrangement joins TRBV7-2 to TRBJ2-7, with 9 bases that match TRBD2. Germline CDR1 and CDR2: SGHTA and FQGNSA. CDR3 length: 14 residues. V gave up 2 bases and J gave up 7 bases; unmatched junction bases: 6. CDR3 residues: CASSLSSGSSEQYF. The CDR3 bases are TGTGCCAGCAGCTTAAGTAGCGGGAGCTCTGAGCAGTACTTC.

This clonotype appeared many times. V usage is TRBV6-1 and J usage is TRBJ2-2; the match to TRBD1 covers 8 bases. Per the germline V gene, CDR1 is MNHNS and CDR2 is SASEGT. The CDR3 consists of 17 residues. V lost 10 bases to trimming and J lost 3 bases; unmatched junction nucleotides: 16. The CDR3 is CATQNPGTGKHTGELFF. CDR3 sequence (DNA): TGTGCCACGCAAAACCCCGGGACAGGAAAACACACCGGGGAGCTGTTTTTT.

The CDR3 spells CASSQGTARSYNSPLHF. In DNA form, the CDR3 reads TGCGCCAGCAGCCAAGGGACCGCCCGCTCCTATAATTCACCCCTCCACTTT. This chain connects TRBV4-1 to TRBJ1-6; D call uncertain. Germline CDR1 and CDR2: MGHRA and YSYEKL. Trimming removed 1 base at V and 0 bases at J, with 10 bases between. The CDR3 has 17 amino acids.

CDR3 nucleotides: TGTGCCAGCGGGGACGACAGGGGGAGCCTAGCGGTGTACGAGCAGTACTTC. This translates into CASGDDRGSLAVYEQYF. The chain has TRBV12-3 or TRBV12-4 and TRBJ2-7; TRBD1 matches 9 bases. The CDR3 totals 17 residues. Germline trimming cut 8 bases from V and 4 bases from J; bases unmatched to any gene: 18.